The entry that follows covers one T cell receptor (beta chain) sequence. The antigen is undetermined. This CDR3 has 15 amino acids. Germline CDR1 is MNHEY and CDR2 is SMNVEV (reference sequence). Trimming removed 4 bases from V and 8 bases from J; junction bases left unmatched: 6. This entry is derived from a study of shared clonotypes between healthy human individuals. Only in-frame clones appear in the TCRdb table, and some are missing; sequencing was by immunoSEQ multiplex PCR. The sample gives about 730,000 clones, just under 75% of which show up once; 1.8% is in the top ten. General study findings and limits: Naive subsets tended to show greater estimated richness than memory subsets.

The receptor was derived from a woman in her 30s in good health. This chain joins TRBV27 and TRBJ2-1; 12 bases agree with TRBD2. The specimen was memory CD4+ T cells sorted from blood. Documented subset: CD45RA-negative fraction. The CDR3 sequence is CASSSPGLAGYEQFF. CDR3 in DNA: TGTGCCAGCAGTTCCCCGGGACTAGCGGGTTATGAGCAGTTCTTC.